This entry lists 23 T cell receptor beta chains sequenced from one sample in a study of response to subunit inactivated influenza vaccine. Using its own MiXCR run on the RT-PCR reads, TCRdb lists one record per CDR3 protein. Of around 790,000 distinct CDR3 sequences in the sample, over 20% are singletons; the top ten hold about 10%. The sequencing here drew on PBMCs from blood, taken 4 to 6 days after vaccination. The receptors were gathered from a man in his fifties who received an inactivated influenza vaccine.

This sequence joins TRBV5-1 and TRBJ2-7; possible D gene TRBD1, 5 bases. Trimming pared 2 bases from V and 0 bases from J, leaving 12 bases between. Per the germline V gene, CDR1 is SGHRS and CDR2 is YFSETQ. This CDR3 is 15 amino acids long. The CDR3 DNA reads TGCGCCAGCAGCTTATCAGGGAAAAGCTCCTACGAGCAGTACTTC. This gives the protein CASSLSGKSSYEQYF.

The genes are TRBV7-8 and TRBJ2-1; 9 bases match TRBD1. Germline CDR1 reads SGHVS; CDR2 reads FQNEAQ. With V trimmed by 4 bases and J by 9 bases, 10 bases remained unmatched. CDR3 length: 15 residues. This CDR3 is CASSSAGTGTLEQFF. CDR3 DNA sequence: TGTGCCAGCAGCTCGGCCGGGACAGGGACGCTTGAGCAGTTCTTC.

The chain has TRBV30 and TRBJ2-5; 12 bases align to TRBD2. Germline CDR1 reads GTSNPN; CDR2 reads SVGIG (reference sequence). J lost 3 bases, V lost 2 bases, and 1 base had no gene match. CDR3 length equals 14 residues. This chain's CDR3 is CAWSRLAGEETQYF. Written as DNA, the CDR3 is TGTGCCTGGAGTAGACTAGCGGGAGAAGAGACCCAGTACTTC.

This clonotype was seen only once. The rearrangement links TRBV10-3 to TRBJ2-3; TRBD2 agrees at 10 bases. The germline V gene encodes CDR1 ENHRY and CDR2 SYGVKD. The junction had 5 bases not matched to a gene; V was cut back by 5 bases and J by 3 bases. The CDR3 totals 15 residues. CDR3 protein: CAISPSGGLTDTQYF. CDR3 sequence (DNA): TGTGCCATCAGTCCTAGCGGGGGATTGACAGATACGCAGTATTTT.

This clonotype was seen a few times. The chain employs TRBV19 and TRBJ1-5; D uncertain. This CDR3 spans 14 amino acids. Germline CDR1 is LNHDA and CDR2 is SQIVND (reference sequence). Deletions cut 5 bases from V and 3 bases from J, with 11 bases between. CDR3 nucleotides: TGTGCCAGTAGTTCTGGTTTACTCAATCAGCCCCAGCATTTT. Translated, it gives CASSSGLLNQPQHF. Drawing the rest from reference TRBV19 and TRBJ1-5, the complete variable domain is DGGITQSPKYLFRKEGQNVTLSCEQNLNHDAMYWYRQDPGQGLRLIYYSQIVNDFQKGDIAEGYSVSREKKESFPLTVTSAQKNPTAFYLCASSSGLLNQPQHFGDGTRLSIL.

This clonotype was counted many times. This sequence joins TRBV12-3 or TRBV12-4 and TRBJ2-7; D may be TRBD2 (6 bases). The V and J ends lost 8 bases and 0 bases respectively, with 14 bases between them. This CDR3 spans 14 amino acids. CDR3 nucleotide sequence: TGTGCCAGCTCCCGAGCGGGTCCCTCCTACGAGCAGTACTTC. Protein product: CASSRAGPSYEQYF.

This clonotype was seen only a few times. A junction boundary mismatches the germline segment, possibly from a read error. The chain couples TRBV20-1 to TRBJ2-7; 8 nucleotides match TRBD1. This CDR3 contains 13 residues. Germline-derived CDR1 and CDR2 are DFQATT and SNEGSKA (reference sequence). The CDR3 DNA is TGCAGTGCTAGAGGTCAGGGGGCCCAAGAGCAGTACTTT. Amino acid sequence: CSARGQGAQEQYF.

This clonotype has a count of ten or more. The chain has TRBV7-8 and TRBJ2-2; D ambiguous. The V end lost 5 bases, the J end lost 2 bases, and 15 bases lay between the germline ends. The CDR3 consists of 16 residues. The germline V gene encodes CDR1 SGHVS and CDR2 FQNEAQ. Here the CDR3 reads CASSTHARFNTGELFF. The CDR3 nucleotides are TGTGCCAGCAGCACACACGCCAGATTCAACACCGGGGAGCTGTTTTTT.

This clonotype was observed a few times. The chain joins TRBV20-1 to TRBJ2-5, with 7 bases matching TRBD1. Germline V lookup: CDR1 DFQATT, CDR2 SNEGSKA (reference sequence). This CDR3 comprises 12 residues. J lost 4 bases, V lost 6 bases, and 5 bases had no gene match. The CDR3 sequence: CSANRGVETQYF. CDR3 bases: TGCAGTGCCAACAGGGGAGTAGAGACCCAGTACTTC.

The chain recombines TRBV6-2 or TRBV6-3 with TRBJ2-1, with 12 bases identical to TRBD2. Germline V lookup: CDR1 MNHEY, CDR2 SVGEGT. The CDR3 extends over 17 amino acids. The trim removed 5 bases at V and 1 base at J, leaving 6 bases unmatched. The CDR3 sequence is CASSASGRVRSYNEQFF. The CDR3 DNA sequence: TGTGCCAGCAGTGCTAGCGGGAGGGTTAGGTCCTACAATGAGCAGTTCTTC.

This clonotype was detected a few times. This chain uses TRBV4-3 with TRBJ2-5; D gene ambiguous. Looked up from germline, CDR1 is LGHNA and CDR2 is YSLEER. Trimming cost V 0 bases and J 7 bases, with 9 bases left between them. The CDR3 runs 13 residues. CDR3 nucleotide sequence: TGCGCCAGCAGCCAAGATCAGGATGCGACCCAGTACTTC. It codes for CASSQDQDATQYF.

The genes are TRBV30 and TRBJ1-1; D unresolved. The CDR3 length is 17 residues. The germline CDR1 and CDR2 sequences are GTSNPN and SVGIG (reference sequence). The V gene lost 0 bases and the J gene lost 0 bases, with 17 bases spanning the gap. The CDR3 DNA reads as TGTGCCTGGAGTGTATCCCGTGTTGGCGGGGTGAACACTGAAGCTTTCTTT. It codes for CAWSVSRVGGVNTEAFF.

A few counts support this clonotype. The gene calls are TRBV5-4 and TRBJ2-5, with 11 bases aligning to TRBD2. The CDR3 runs to 16 residues. With V trimmed by 2 bases and J by 7 bases, 10 bases remained unmatched. Germline CDR1 reads SGHNT; CDR2 reads YYREEE (reference sequence). In DNA, the CDR3 is TGTGCCAGCAGCTTTCCTACTAGCGGGAGAGCAGGGACCCAGTACTTC. The encoded protein is CASSFPTSGRAGTQYF.

The chain has TRBV12-3 or TRBV12-4 and TRBJ2-5, with 8 bases aligning to TRBD2. The CDR3 has 16 amino acids. J was trimmed by 4 bases and V by 1 base; bases with no gene match: 8. The CDR3 DNA reads as TGTGCCAGCAGTTTAGTTGGACTAGCTCTCCCAGAGACCCAGTACTTC. Amino acid sequence: CASSLVGLALPETQYF.

This chain connects TRBV7-6 to TRBJ2-2; TRBD2 agrees at 12 bases. The germline CDR1 and CDR2 sequences are SGHVS and FNYEAQ. This CDR3 contains 19 residues. Germline trimming cut 0 bases from V and 0 bases from J; bases unmatched to any gene: 5. The DNA for the CDR3 is TGTGCCAGCAGCTTAGCGTTGACTAGCGGGAGATCGAACACCGGGGAGCTGTTTTTT. The encoded protein is CASSLALTSGRSNTGELFF.

The V call is TRBV20-1, the J call TRBJ1-5; 7 bases map to TRBD1. J was trimmed by 0 bases and V by 0 bases; bases with no gene match: 8. Germline lookup yields CDR1 DFQATT and CDR2 SNEGSKA (reference sequence). This CDR3 has 17 residues. CDR3 bases: TGCAGTGCTAGAGATCTTGACAGGGCCTATAGCAATCAGCCCCAGCATTTT. It is translated as CSARDLDRAYSNQPQHF.

The CDR3 region has the DNA TGTGCCAGCACAAAGGACAGATCAGAGACCCAGTACTTC. It codes for CASTKDRSETQYF. J is TRBJ2-5 and V is TRBV6-1; D possibly corresponds to TRBD1 (6 bases). V was trimmed by 7 bases and J by 4 bases, leaving 13 bases between them. The CDR3 extends over 13 amino acids. Germline loops: CDR1 MNHNS, CDR2 SASEGT.

The chain employs TRBV2 and TRBJ2-7; TRBD2 matches at 7 bases. Losses at the gene ends were 7 bases for V and 7 bases for J; bases not matched to a gene: 10. The germline V gene has CDR1 SNHLY and CDR2 FYNNEI. The CDR3 consists of 13 residues. CDR3 residues: CASKPRAGREQYF. In DNA, the CDR3 is TGTGCCAGCAAACCAAGAGCGGGGCGGGAGCAGTACTTC. Full variable domain (outside the CDR3, taken from reference TRBV2 and TRBJ2-7): EPEVTQTPSHQVTQMGQEVILRCVPISNHLYFYWYRQILGQKVEFLVSFYNNEISEKSEIFDDQFSVERPDGSNFTLKIRSTKLEDSAMYFCASKPRAGREQYFGPGTRLTVT.

This clonotype has a handful of counts. The V call is TRBV7-9, the J call TRBJ2-6; no clear D gene. CDR1 is SEHNR, CDR2 FQNEAQ, per germline (reference sequence). This CDR3 has 14 amino acids. V lost 4 bases and J lost 6, with 10 bases in between. The CDR3 reads CASSSGGVANVLTF. DNA for the CDR3: TGTGCCAGCAGCTCCGGTGGGGTGGCCAACGTCCTGACTTTC.

This clonotype was observed at least ten times. This rearrangement joins TRBV12-3 or TRBV12-4 to TRBJ2-4; possible D gene TRBD1, 5 bases. There are 15 residues in the CDR3. The V gene lost 0 bases and the J gene lost 6 bases, with 12 bases spanning the gap. The CDR3 loop is CASSLAGGQGNIQYF. The CDR3 bases are TGTGCCAGCAGTTTAGCGGGTGGGCAGGGAAACATTCAGTACTTC.

The gene calls are TRBV20-1 and TRBJ2-1; 9 bases agree with TRBD2. The germline V gene has CDR1 DFQATT and CDR2 SNEGSKA (reference sequence). J gave up 3 bases and V 0 bases, and 12 bases lay outside the gene matches. The CDR3 is 18 amino acids. The CDR3, as DNA: TGCAGTGCTAGAGATCGGCTAGCGGGGTACGCTGACTACAATGAGCAGTTCTTC. Amino acids: CSARDRLAGYADYNEQFF.

The chain combines TRBV20-1 with TRBJ1-6; D possibly corresponds to TRBD1 (5 bases). The CDR3 loop spans 14 amino acids. CDR1 is DFQATT, CDR2 SNEGSKA, per germline (reference sequence). V lost 3 bases to trimming and J lost 4 bases, with 10 bases between them. The CDR3 region is CSASRQSYNSPLHF. In DNA form, the CDR3 reads TGCAGTGCTAGTCGACAGAGTTATAATTCACCCCTCCACTTT.

This clonotype showed up many times. The CDR3 DNA is TGCAGCGTTGAAGGACTAGCGGCGTACAATGAGCAGTTCTTC. Translating gives CSVEGLAAYNEQFF. The rearrangement uses TRBV29-1 and TRBJ2-1; 9 bases are shared with TRBD2. J gave up 4 bases and V 1 base, and 2 bases lay outside the gene matches. Germline values: CDR1 SQVTM, CDR2 ANQGSEA. The CDR3 is 14 residues long.